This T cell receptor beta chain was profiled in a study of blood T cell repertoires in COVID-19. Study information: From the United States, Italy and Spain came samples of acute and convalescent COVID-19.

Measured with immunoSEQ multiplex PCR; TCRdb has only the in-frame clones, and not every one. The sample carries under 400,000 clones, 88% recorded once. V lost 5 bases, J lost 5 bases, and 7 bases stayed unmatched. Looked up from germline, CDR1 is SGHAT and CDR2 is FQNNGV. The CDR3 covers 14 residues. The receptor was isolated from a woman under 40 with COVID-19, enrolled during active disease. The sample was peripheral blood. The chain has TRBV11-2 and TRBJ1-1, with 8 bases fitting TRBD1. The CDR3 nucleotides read TGTGCCAGCAGCCGGGGAAGGGACAGGACTGAAGCTTTCTTT. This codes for CASSRGRDRTEAFF. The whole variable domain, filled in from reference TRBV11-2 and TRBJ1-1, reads EAGVAQSPRYKIIEKRQSVAFWCNPISGHATLYWYQQILGQGPKLLIQFQNNGVVDDSQLPKDRFSAERLKGVDSTLKIQPAKLEDSAVYLCASSRGRDRTEAFFGQGTRLTVV.